Below are 20 T cell receptor beta chains sequenced from a single sample in a study of cytomegalovirus exposure and HLA in healthy donors. Measured with immunoSEQ multiplex PCR; TCRdb has only the in-frame clones, and not every one. Of over 150,000 clones listed, about 86% were seen once; the top ten hold approximately 20%. Sequences were obtained from PBMCs. The receptor source for this set is a man aged 18 to 30 in good health and CMV-seropositive.

The chain couples TRBV13 to TRBJ2-7, with D perhaps matching TRBD2 (6 bases). Germline V CDR1 and CDR2: PRHDT, FYEKMQ (reference sequence). The CDR3 extends over 14 amino acids. V lost 2 bases to trimming and J lost 4 bases, with 12 bases between them. This CDR3 is CASSLSGALYEQYF. The CDR3 DNA sequence: TGTGCCAGCAGCTTATCGGGAGCACTTTACGAGCAGTACTTC.

The J gene is TRBJ1-5, the V gene TRBV28; perhaps TRBD1 as D (6 bases). Germline V lookup: CDR1 MDHEN, CDR2 SYDVKM. The ends were cut back, 6 bases at V and 3 bases at J, with 15 bases in the middle. The CDR3 totals 15 residues. CDR3: CASRDRLLINQPQHF. The CDR3 region has the DNA TGTGCCAGCAGAGACAGGTTATTAATCAATCAGCCCCAGCATTTT.

This rearrangement joins TRBV4-3 to TRBJ2-7, with 8 bases that match TRBD2. The CDR3 totals 13 residues. Germline loops: CDR1 LGHNA, CDR2 YSLEER. Trimming removed 3 bases from V and 5 bases from J; junction bases left unmatched: 3. CDR3 DNA: TGCGCCAGCAGCCACCGGGAGGGAAACGAGCAGTACTTC. Encoded protein: CASSHREGNEQYF.

The chain uses TRBV6-5 and TRBJ1-2, with TRBD1 matching 8 bases. CDR1 and CDR2 (germline): MNHEY, SVGAGI. The trim removed 2 bases at V and 7 bases at J, leaving 3 bases unmatched. The CDR3 length is 13 residues. The CDR3 region is CASSYGQGGGYTF. CDR3 sequence (DNA): TGTGCCAGCAGTTACGGACAGGGAGGTGGCTACACCTTC.

The CDR3 sequence is CASSGGLPGETQYF. The DNA of the CDR3 is TGTGCCAGCAGCGGGGGACTACCAGGGGAGACCCAGTACTTC. This chain joins TRBV5-6 and TRBJ2-5; 7 nucleotides line up with TRBD2. V lost 4 bases to trimming and J lost 5 bases; unmatched junction nucleotides: 8. CDR1 and CDR2 from the germline V gene are SGHDT and YYEEEE. The CDR3 runs 14 residues.

This clone has a single count. CDR3 loop: CASSEGKGTSGRADTQYF. CDR3 nucleotide sequence: TGTGCCAGCAGTGAAGGGAAGGGGACTAGCGGTCGGGCAGATACGCAGTATTTT. This rearrangement joins TRBV2 to TRBJ2-3; 11 positions agree with TRBD2. J gave up 4 bases and V 1 base, and 10 bases lay outside the gene matches. The CDR3 sequence is 18 residues long. The germline CDR1 and CDR2 sequences are SNHLY and FYNNEI.

The chain carries TRBV6-6 and TRBJ1-3, with 9 bases lining up with TRBD1. V lost 6 bases to trimming and J lost 2 bases; unmatched junction nucleotides: 8. This CDR3 region has 16 residues. Germline V CDR1 and CDR2: MNHNY, SVGAGI (reference sequence). CDR3 sequence: CASRPGTGRTGNTIYF. DNA for the CDR3: TGTGCCAGCAGGCCCGGGACAGGGAGGACTGGAAACACCATATATTTT.

The chain combines TRBV5-4 with TRBJ2-3; TRBD2 aligns across 14 bases. CDR1 and CDR2 from the germline V gene are SGHNT and YYREEE (reference sequence). Losses at the gene ends were 4 bases for V and 3 bases for J; bases not matched to a gene: 4. This CDR3 has 16 amino acids. CDR3 coding DNA: TGTGCCAGCAGCAGAGGACTAGCGGGGGGTACAGATACGCAGTATTTT. It codes for CASSRGLAGGTDTQYF.

The chain couples TRBV7-9 to TRBJ2-1, with 8 bases fitting TRBD2. The V and J ends lost 5 bases and 6 bases, in that order; junction bases with no gene match: 9. Germline-derived CDR1 and CDR2 are SEHNR and FQNEAQ (reference sequence). The CDR3 is 15 residues long. The CDR3 DNA is TGTGCCAGCAGCACCTCAGGGCTAGCGGGCAATGAGCAGTTCTTC. Its translation: CASSTSGLAGNEQFF.

J is TRBJ1-2 and V is TRBV5-4; D remains unclear. The CDR3 is made up of 13 amino acids. Trimming removed 4 bases from V and 4 bases from J, with 11 bases in between. Germline V gene sequence: CDR1 SGHNT, CDR2 YYREEE (reference sequence). The CDR3 reads CASSAGAGYGYTF. As DNA, the CDR3 is TGTGCCAGCAGCGCGGGTGCTGGCTATGGCTACACCTTC.

The chain links TRBV4-1 to TRBJ2-5, with 7 bases identical to TRBD2. Germline lookup yields CDR1 MGHRA and CDR2 YSYEKL. J gave up 2 bases and V 6 bases, and 15 bases lay outside the gene matches. The CDR3 is 17 amino acids. CDR3 residues: CASSITGLPNNQETQYF. The CDR3 bases are TGCGCCAGCAGTATAACGGGACTACCAAATAATCAAGAGACCCAGTACTTC.

This clone was seen just once. The rearrangement uses TRBV2 and TRBJ1-2, with D hard to call. The CDR3 is 13 residues long. Germline V gene lookup returns CDR1 SNHLY and CDR2 FYNNEI. Trimming shortened V by 4 bases and J by 7 bases, and 13 bases separated the two germline ends. For the CDR3, the DNA is TGTGCCAGCAGTGGTCCGGATAGCAGTGGCTACACCTTC. Translation gives CASSGPDSSGYTF.

The rearrangement joins TRBV5-1 to TRBJ2-3; 7 bases align to TRBD1. CDR1 SGHRS and CDR2 YFSETQ come from the germline V gene. V trimming: 5 bases; J trimming: 0 bases; junction bases outside the gene matches: 12. The CDR3 has 17 residues. The CDR3 spells CASRGIVGDSSTDTQYF. CDR3 nucleotide sequence: TGCGCCAGCAGGGGGATCGTGGGGGACAGTAGCACAGATACGCAGTATTTT.

This clone was picked up a small number of times. The CDR3 here is CASSHAGQGGSPLHF. The CDR3 DNA reads as TGCGCCAGCAGCCACGCCGGACAGGGAGGGTCACCCCTCCACTTT. The V call is TRBV4-1, the J call TRBJ1-6, with TRBD1 matching 8 bases. The CDR3 covers 15 residues. V gave up 3 bases and J gave up 10 bases; unmatched junction bases: 8. The germline V gene has CDR1 MGHRA and CDR2 YSYEKL.

The chain employs TRBV4-1 and TRBJ1-4, with a tentative D call TRBD1 (5 bases). V lost 3 bases and J lost 4, with 9 bases in between. CDR3 length: 14 residues. Germline values: CDR1 MGHRA, CDR2 YSYEKL. CDR3 sequence reads: CASSQTENNEKLFF. The CDR3, as DNA: TGCGCCAGCAGCCAGACAGAGAATAATGAAAAACTGTTTTTT.

The V and J genes are TRBV4-3 and TRBJ1-2, with 7 bases identical to TRBD1. This CDR3 region has 15 residues. From germline, CDR1 is LGHNA and CDR2 YSLEER. J was trimmed by 4 bases and V by 3 bases; bases with no gene match: 8. CDR3 DNA: TGCGCCAGCAGCCACCAAACAGGGGAAGTCTATGGCTACACCTTC. Protein: CASSHQTGEVYGYTF.

V gene TRBV27 combines with J gene TRBJ2-5; possibly TRBD2 for D (6 bases). The CDR3 consists of 12 residues. V lost 10 bases and J lost 0, with 9 bases in between. Germline CDR1 and CDR2: MNHEY and SMNVEV (reference sequence). CDR3 nucleotides: TGTGCCACCCGGGGGTACCAAGAGACCCAGTACTTC. This translates into CATRGYQETQYF.

The count of this clone is one. The DNA for the CDR3 is TGTGCCAGCAGCTTAGATGGGACAGGGGCGCGCGAGCAGTACTTC. Amino acids: CASSLDGTGAREQYF. V usage is TRBV7-9 and J usage is TRBJ2-7; 10 bases align to TRBD1. Germline CDR1 SEHNR, CDR2 FQNEAQ (reference sequence). V was clipped by 1 base and J by 6 bases; unmatched bases: 6. CDR3 size: 15 residues.

CDR3 nucleotides: TGTGCCAGCAGCTTACAACAGAACGCCTACGAGCAGTACTTC. Protein product: CASSLQQNAYEQYF. The chain employs TRBV7-2 and TRBJ2-7; D ambiguous. The V end lost 2 bases, the J end lost 2 bases, and 10 bases lay between the germline ends. Germline lookup yields CDR1 SGHTA and CDR2 FQGNSA. The CDR3 has 14 residues. The variable domain in full, completed from reference TRBV7-2 and TRBJ2-7, reads GAGVSQSPSNKVTEKGKDVELRCDPISGHTALYWYRQSLGQGLEFLIYFQGNSAPDKSGLPSDRFSAERTGGSVSTLTIQRTQQEDSAVYLCASSLQQNAYEQYFGPGTRLTVT.

The rearrangement joins TRBV4-3 to TRBJ2-3; 10 nucleotides align to TRBD2. This CDR3 region has 16 residues. Looked up from germline, CDR1 is LGHNA and CDR2 is YSLEER. V lost 1 base, J lost 3 bases, and 4 bases stayed unmatched. This CDR3 reads CASSQAPSGGTDTQYF. The DNA of the CDR3 is TGCGCCAGCAGCCAAGCCCCTAGCGGGGGAACAGATACGCAGTATTTT.